The 21 T cell receptor beta chains in this list originate from one sample, sequenced in a study of blood T cell repertoires in COVID-19 (dated by TCRdb to about 2020). To prepare the library, the immunoSEQ multiplex PCR assay was applied. TCRdb stores this immuneACCESS table with in-frame sequences only. Part of the clones is absent; in the studies checked, under half of the shortfall reflects unresolved V genes, and no reason is known for the rest. The sample table contains over 75,000 clones; only one count was recorded for 85% to 95% of them. Around 2.3% of the sample goes to the ten largest clones. Sequencing was performed on peripheral blood. The receptors originated from a human donor with active COVID-19. The donor label of this sample is uncertain.

The chain uses TRBV18 and TRBJ2-3; 12 bases are shared with TRBD2. The V segment lost 2 bases and the J segment 1 base; nucleotides outside the gene matches: 10. Germline values: CDR1 KGHSH, CDR2 LQKENI. This CDR3 spans 19 amino acids. CDR3 DNA: TGTGCCAGCTCACCATTAGGAACTAGCGGGGGGTTACGCACAGATACGCAGTATTTT. Translated: CASSPLGTSGGLRTDTQYF.

This clone came up once. The rearrangement joins TRBV4-1 to TRBJ2-7, with a weak D call TRBD1 (6 bases). The germline gives CDR1 MGHRA, CDR2 YSYEKL. The CDR3 contains 13 residues. V was trimmed by 1 base and J by 3 bases, leaving 7 bases between them. CDR3 nucleotide sequence: TGCGCCAGCAGCCAAGCAGGGGACTACGAGCAGTACTTC. Its translation is CASSQAGDYEQYF.

The chain carries TRBV29-1 and TRBJ2-7; tentatively, D is TRBD1 (5 bases). The CDR3 extends over 11 amino acids. The V gene's germline CDR1 is SQVTM and CDR2 ANQGSEA. Trimming took off 3 bases at V and 6 bases at J, with 9 bases between the two ends. CDR3 nucleotides: TGCAGCGTTGAGGCAGGGTCCGAGCAGTACTTC. This encodes CSVEAGSEQYF.

The chain recombines TRBV3-1 (or the pseudogene TRBV3-2) with TRBJ1-2, with TRBD1 identical over 9 bases. Per the germline V gene, CDR1 is LGHDT and CDR2 is YNNKEL (reference sequence). Unmatched junction bases numbered 7, after V lost 7 bases and J lost 4 bases. CDR3 length: 14 residues. CDR3: CASNTGGSGYGYTF. In nucleotides, the CDR3 is TGTGCCAGCAACACAGGGGGCTCGGGCTATGGCTACACCTTC.

A single count supports this clone. The rearrangement joins TRBV29-1 to TRBJ2-7; TRBD1 matches 8 bases. CDR3 length: 14 amino acids. The J segment lost 3 bases and the V segment lost 6 bases, leaving 10 bases of the junction unmatched. Germline assignment: CDR1 SQVTM and CDR2 ANQGSEA. Here the CDR3 DNA reads TGCAGCGTGGCCCAAACAGGGGGATTCTACGAGCAGTACTTC. Its translation: CSVAQTGGFYEQYF.

The V and J genes are TRBV5-1 and TRBJ1-2; 11 positions match TRBD1. The V gene's germline CDR1 is SGHRS and CDR2 YFSETQ. J gave up 1 base and V 6 bases, and 11 bases lay outside the gene matches. This CDR3 spans 17 amino acids. This CDR3 reads CASNPGQGVPLNYGYTF. CDR3 bases: TGCGCCAGCAACCCGGGACAGGGGGTCCCACTTAACTATGGCTACACCTTC.

There are a few counts of this clone. The chain recombines TRBV10-1 with TRBJ2-7; D perhaps matches TRBD1 (6 bases). The V end lost 3 bases, the J end lost 7 bases, and 19 bases lay between the germline ends. The CDR3 sequence is 15 residues long. Germline V gives CDR1 WNHNN, CDR2 SYGVQD (reference sequence). This CDR3 reads CASSEGSGAQGEQYF. CDR3 bases: TGCGCCAGCAGTGAAGGGTCAGGGGCTCAGGGGGAGCAGTACTTC.

The chain is built from TRBV9 and TRBJ2-3; D perhaps matches TRBD2 (5 bases). V lost 0 bases, J lost 2 bases, and 19 bases lay in between. CDR1 SGDLS and CDR2 YYNGEE come from the germline V gene. This CDR3 has 18 residues. The CDR3 is CASSVGPAAGTYTDTQYF. As DNA, the CDR3 is TGTGCCAGCAGCGTAGGCCCCGCGGCGGGCACCTACACAGATACGCAGTATTTT.

This chain connects TRBV29-1 to TRBJ2-5; D call uncertain. The V end was cut by 2 bases, the J end by 5 bases, with 12 bases between. The CDR3 sequence is 13 residues long. The germline V gene encodes CDR1 SQVTM and CDR2 ANQGSEA. In nucleotides, the CDR3 is TGCAGCGTTGAATATACCGCGGAGGAGACCCAGTACTTC. Translated: CSVEYTAEETQYF.

The CDR3 nucleotides are TGCGCCAGCAGCCATCCTCTACTAGCGGGGGGTAGAGAGCAGTTCTTC. It encodes CASSHPLLAGGREQFF. The chain uses TRBV4-1 and TRBJ2-1; 12 nucleotides match TRBD2. Germline trimming cut 3 bases from V and 10 bases from J; bases unmatched to any gene: 10. CDR3 length equals 16 residues. The germline V gene encodes CDR1 MGHRA and CDR2 YSYEKL.

The chain has TRBV3-1 (or the pseudogene TRBV3-2) and TRBJ2-3; no clear D gene. From germline, CDR1 is LGHDT and CDR2 YNNKEL (reference sequence). The CDR3 is 12 amino acids. With 4 bases removed from V and 6 bases from J, the gap between germline ends came to 8 bases. This CDR3 reads CASSLRSDTQYF. The CDR3 DNA reads as TGTGCCAGCAGCCTGAGGTCTGATACGCAGTATTTT.

The chain joins TRBV6-4 to TRBJ2-5; D may be TRBD1 (5 bases). Deletions cut 4 bases from V and 2 bases from J, with 11 bases between. The CDR3 is 14 residues long. Germline CDR1 is MRHNA and CDR2 is SNTAGT. The CDR3 bases are TGTGCCAGCAGTGCTGCGGACACTCAAGAGACCCAGTACTTC. Translation gives CASSAADTQETQYF.

This chain joins TRBV4-3 and TRBJ2-1; 11 nucleotides match TRBD2. The germline V gene encodes CDR1 LGHNA and CDR2 YSLEER. J lost 4 bases, V lost 3 bases, and 17 bases had no gene match. This CDR3 has 20 amino acids. The CDR3 loop reads CASSQFYTRGTSGGYNEQFF. The CDR3 DNA sequence: TGCGCCAGCAGCCAGTTCTATACGAGAGGAACTAGCGGGGGATACAATGAGCAGTTCTTC.

V usage is TRBV14 and J usage is TRBJ1-2; TRBD1 aligns across 9 bases. J was trimmed by 8 bases and V by 4 bases; bases with no gene match: 11. This CDR3 contains 15 residues. CDR1 and CDR2 from the germline V gene are SGHDN and FVKESK. This CDR3 is CASSLLGQGRPGYTF. CDR3 nucleotide sequence: TGTGCCAGCAGCCTGCTGGGACAGGGACGCCCGGGCTACACCTTC.

V and J are TRBV5-1 and TRBJ2-6, with D tentatively TRBD1 (5 bases). CDR3 length equals 20 residues. CDR1 is SGHRS, CDR2 YFSETQ, per germline. The V and J ends lost 2 bases and 1 base respectively, with 22 bases between them. The CDR3 here is CASSFKVGDRMLSGANVLTF. Written as DNA, the CDR3 is TGCGCCAGCAGCTTTAAGGTTGGAGACAGAATGCTGTCTGGGGCCAACGTCCTGACTTTC.

This clone has a handful of counts. The chain recombines TRBV24-1 with TRBJ2-2, with D uncertain. V shed 5 bases and J shed 7 bases, with 4 bases lying between them. The V gene's germline CDR1 is KGHDR and CDR2 SFDVKD. The CDR3 extends over 11 amino acids. The CDR3 DNA reads TGTGCCACCAGTGTTAACGGGGAGCTGTTTTTT. This translates into CATSVNGELFF.

The CDR3, as DNA: TGTGCCAACGGACTCAACACCGGGGAGCTGTTTTTT. Translating gives CANGLNTGELFF. The chain carries TRBV2 and TRBJ2-2, with D possibly TRBD2 on 5 matching bases. The ends were cut back, 10 bases at V and 2 bases at J, with 8 bases in the middle. From germline, CDR1 is SNHLY and CDR2 FYNNEI. The CDR3 totals 12 residues. The full variable domain, rest sourced from reference TRBV2 and TRBJ2-2, is EPEVTQTPSHQVTQMGQEVILRCVPISNHLYFYWYRQILGQKVEFLVSFYNNEISEKSEIFDDQFSVERPDGSNFTLKIRSTKLEDSAMYFCANGLNTGELFFGEGSRLTVL.

The V gene is TRBV5-4, the J gene TRBJ2-7, with TRBD1 as a possible D gene (6 bases). CDR3 size: 13 residues. Trimming removed 0 bases from V and 4 bases from J, with 8 bases in between. The germline V gene has CDR1 SGHNT and CDR2 YYREEE (reference sequence). In DNA form, the CDR3 reads TGTGCCAGCAGCTTGGCAGGGGTGTACGAGCAGTACTTC. Translated, it gives CASSLAGVYEQYF.

The chain links TRBV21-1 to TRBJ1-2; the tabulated D call, TRBD1, remains unverified against the DNA. TRBV21-1 is assigned pseudogene status. This CDR3 comprises 12 residues. CDR3 loop: CARQTANYGYTF. The CDR3 bases are TGTGCCAGACAGACGGCTAACTATGGCTACACCTTC.

The rearrangement links TRBV5-1 to TRBJ1-2; TRBD1 agrees at 8 bases. The CDR3 is 17 residues long. Germline assignment: CDR1 SGHRS and CDR2 YFSETQ. V trimming: 5 bases; J trimming: 3 bases; junction bases outside the gene matches: 15. Written as DNA, the CDR3 is TGCGCCAGCAGTCCGACGTCAGGGGGCGCAGAGGACTATGGCTACACCTTC. Translated, it gives CASSPTSGGAEDYGYTF.

This clone was recorded only once. The chain couples TRBV5-1 to TRBJ2-1; 8 nucleotides line up with TRBD2. Trimming took 4 bases from V and 7 from J; bases not matched to a gene: 13. The germline CDR1 and CDR2 sequences are SGHRS and YFSETQ. The CDR3 has 16 amino acids. CDR3 DNA sequence: TGCGCCAGCAGCCCGGGACGCGGGGGGTACTTGAATGAGCAGTTCTTC. It is translated as CASSPGRGGYLNEQFF.